This T cell receptor beta chain originates from a study of blood T cell repertoires in COVID-19 (dated by TCRdb to about 2020). General notes on the study: The collaborator samples originated in the United States, Italy and Spain and spanned the acute and convalescent phases of COVID-19. The prospective study material was composed of cDNA or gDNA derived from T cells, B-cell-depleted T cells, or PBMCs. Deeply sampled blood TCRbeta repertoires from subjects exposed to, actively infected with, or recovered from COVID-19 were included in the dataset. The repertoires were released in a freely available public database meant as a resource for research on the immune response to SARS-CoV-2. The samples were drawn from two sources: the first 160 participants of the ongoing ImmuneRACE study, and 950 to 1,500 subjects contributed by 6 global collaborators. Sample metadata almost always included a de-identified subject ID, COVID-19 status, age in years and sex. Where available, HLA class I and class II types were taken from metadata supplied by the sample provider and were not determined by assay-based typing.

Clipping removes 5 bases from V and 4 bases from J, with 4 as the unmatched junction base count. The CDR3 runs 13 amino acids, cysteine and phenylalanine included. Only the CDR3 portion is preserved as DNA: 39 bases, with reading frame beginning at the first base. Looking up the germline V gene yields CDR1 SNHLY and CDR2 FYNNEI. Each collaborating institution followed its own protocols to collect whole blood in K2EDTA tubes. For TCRbeta analysis, collaborators shipped samples as frozen whole blood, isolated PBMCs, or DNA extracted from either of those sample types. TCRbeta CDR3 regions were amplified from genomic DNA using the immunoSEQ Assay, a bias-controlled multiplex PCR. Turning to the authors' computational methods: Within the assay, amplification of reference gene primers was used to estimate how many nucleated cells each sample contained. To quantify the absolute abundance of each unique TCRbeta CDR3 rearrangement, sequence reads were collapsed and filtered. For each sample, productive Simpson clonality was calculated as the square root of Simpson's diversity index across productive rearrangements. Not all clones reach the TCRdb copy of this immuneACCESS table, which keeps in-frame sequences only. Checked studies attribute under half of the gap to unresolved V genes and leave the rest unexplained. That table furnishes V, J and clone size, whereas the DNA furnished D and trimming. This sample has approximately 250,000 clones in its table, and more than 75% of those were observed once. The ten largest clones represent about 8.6% of the sample.

General study outcomes and caveats: The quantity of clinical and demographic metadata differed by source and by participant and was supplied without curation.

Remarks on this clone: Its antigen remains unidentified. Base qualities are not at hand, and no much larger clone is one base apart.

Input material: peripheral blood. The sequence is built from TRBV2 and TRBJ1-1; the junction holds 7 bases that match TRBD1. This receptor was identified in a man in his forties or fifties with active or convalescent COVID-19. Read as DNA, the sequence is TGTGCCAGCAGTAACAGGGGAGGCACTGAAGCTTTCTTT. Its protein reads: CASSNRGGTEAFF.